What follows describes a single T cell receptor (beta chain). What it binds is unknown. In germline, CDR1 is MNHEY, CDR2 SVGAGI. The CDR3 covers 13 residues. Trimming took 4 bases from V and 4 from J, leaving 11 bases between them. This record belongs to a study of cytomegalovirus exposure and HLA in healthy donors. Study overall: Earlier sequencing of some 170 million T cells yielded about 120 million unique TCR beta sequences.

The study ran its PCR with 60 Vbeta and 13 Jbeta primers. Clones were sequenced by immunoSEQ multiplex PCR, and TCRdb holds only the in-frame ones, with some missing. The table lists roughly 200,000 clones, 65% to 90% of them singletons. Study-wide results and caveats: It emerged from a later analysis that several of the most significant clusters appeared to be linked to common viral pathogens. It was about 180 TCR beta chains that were listed as cytomegalovirus-associated. TCR beta chain V- and J-gene trimming was linked, in a later analysis, to a missense variant in DCLRE1C.

V usage is TRBV6-5 and J usage is TRBJ2-7, with D perhaps matching TRBD1 (6 bases). This clonotype was sampled from a woman aged 50 to 60 in good health and CMV-seronegative. The sequencing sample was made of PBMCs. CDR3 sequence: CASSLQGHYEQYF. The CDR3 DNA reads TGTGCCAGCAGTTTACAGGGACATTACGAGCAGTACTTC.